A single sample gave rise to the 20 T cell receptor beta chains below, sequenced in a study of technical replicates of blood from a handful of donors. The method was immunoSEQ multiplex PCR; TCRdb's version includes in-frame clones alone and lacks a portion of them. The sample has around 13,000 clones; over 80% are singletons. What was sequenced was PBMCs. Receptor source: a human donor in good health.

The chain couples TRBV30 to TRBJ1-5, with D tentatively TRBD1 (6 bases). The CDR3 sequence is 13 residues long. Deletions cut 1 base from V and 2 bases from J, with 6 bases between. Germline loops: CDR1 GTSNPN, CDR2 SVGIG (reference sequence). The CDR3 here is CAWSGQGNQPQHF. The CDR3 nucleotides are TGTGCCTGGAGTGGACAGGGCAATCAGCCCCAGCATTTT.

This chain links TRBV18 with TRBJ1-1; 8 nucleotides line up with TRBD1. Per the germline V gene, CDR1 is KGHSH and CDR2 is LQKENI. V lost 6 bases and J lost 4; bases outside the gene matches: 7. CDR3 size: 14 residues. CDR3 sequence reads: CASSQTGEGTEAFF. The CDR3 DNA is TGTGCCAGCTCGCAGACAGGGGAAGGCACTGAAGCTTTCTTT.

V and J are TRBV28 and TRBJ2-7; 9 nucleotides match TRBD1. Germline lookup yields CDR1 MDHEN and CDR2 SYDVKM. The CDR3 is 16 amino acids. V lost 4 bases to trimming and J lost 6 bases; unmatched junction nucleotides: 13. The CDR3 DNA is TGTGCCAGCAGTTCAACCGGGACAGGGTTGATGCGCGAGCAGTACTTC. This codes for CASSSTGTGLMREQYF.

The gene calls are TRBV27 and TRBJ2-1, with D perhaps matching TRBD2 (7 bases). The CDR3 loop spans 15 amino acids. Germline assignment: CDR1 MNHEY and CDR2 SMNVEV (reference sequence). The V gene lost 6 bases and the J gene lost 5 bases, with 17 bases spanning the gap. DNA of the CDR3: TGTGCCAGCAGCCTCACCCGGGGGGCAAACAATGAGCAGTTCTTC. It encodes CASSLTRGANNEQFF.

In DNA form, the CDR3 reads TGTGCCAGCAGTTACTCCCGGGACTTTCACAATGAGCAGTTCTTC. Protein product: CASSYSRDFHNEQFF. This chain joins TRBV6-5 and TRBJ2-1; TRBD2 is a possible D gene (6 bases). V was pared by 0 bases and J by 5 bases, with 11 bases between. The germline V gene has CDR1 MNHEY and CDR2 SVGAGI. The CDR3 sequence is 15 residues long.

The chain couples TRBV5-1 to TRBJ2-3; 7 bases are shared with TRBD1. The V gene's germline CDR1 is SGHRS and CDR2 YFSETQ. The CDR3 runs to 15 residues. With 7 bases clipped from V and 0 bases from J, the junction kept 8 bases outside the gene matches. CDR3 amino acids: CASSGQDASTDTQYF. The CDR3, as DNA: TGCGCCAGCTCTGGACAGGACGCTAGCACAGATACGCAGTATTTT.

The rearrangement joins TRBV27 to TRBJ2-3; 9 positions agree with TRBD2. CDR1 MNHEY and CDR2 SMNVEV come from the germline V gene (reference sequence). CDR3 size: 16 residues. The V gene end was trimmed by 5 bases and the J gene end by 6 bases; junction bases not matched to a gene: 12. In DNA form, the CDR3 reads TGTGCCAGCAGTCCCTCAGGAAGCGGGAGGTGGGATACGCAGTATTTT. Translation gives CASSPSGSGRWDTQYF.

The chain links TRBV5-1 to TRBJ2-7; TRBD1 matches at 8 bases. The CDR3 totals 14 residues. Germline V CDR1 and CDR2: SGHRS, YFSETQ. The V and J ends lost 0 bases and 1 base, in that order; junction bases with no gene match: 0. CDR3 loop: CASSLGDRSYEQYF. The CDR3 DNA follows: TGCGCCAGCAGCTTGGGGGACAGGTCCTACGAGCAGTACTTC.

This chain joins TRBV6-5 and TRBJ2-3; possibly TRBD2 for D (6 bases). CDR3 size: 13 residues. Germline assignment: CDR1 MNHEY and CDR2 SVGAGI. Trimming pared 8 bases from V and 1 base from J, leaving 10 bases between. DNA for the CDR3: TGTGCCAGCTTCCGGAGGGGCACAGATACGCAGTATTTT. Translation: CASFRRGTDTQYF.

This chain links TRBV5-4 with TRBJ2-1; TRBD2 matches 9 bases. Germline CDR1 and CDR2: SGHNT and YYREEE (reference sequence). The CDR3 contains 16 residues. V was clipped by 0 bases and J by 3 bases; unmatched bases: 4. CDR3 amino acids: CASSLVPSGDYNEQFF. In DNA form, the CDR3 reads TGTGCCAGCAGCTTGGTGCCTAGCGGGGACTACAATGAGCAGTTCTTC.

This sequence joins TRBV6-5 and TRBJ2-6, with D possibly TRBD1 on 6 matching bases. The CDR3 is made up of 15 amino acids. Germline lookup yields CDR1 MNHEY and CDR2 SVGAGI. V gave up 4 bases and J gave up 0 bases, with 7 bases separating them. The CDR3 bases are TGTGCCAGCAGTTCAGGGGTCTCTGGGGCCAACGTCCTGACTTTC. Its translation is CASSSGVSGANVLTF.

The chain joins TRBV7-9 to TRBJ2-3, with a weak D call TRBD2 (6 bases). The CDR3 is 14 amino acids. V was clipped by 4 bases and J by 0 bases, with 8 bases between them. From germline, CDR1 is SEHNR and CDR2 FQNEAQ (reference sequence). This CDR3 is CASSYSGSTDTQYF. In DNA, the CDR3 is TGTGCCAGCAGCTATAGCGGAAGCACAGATACGCAGTATTTT.

CDR3 in DNA: TGTGCCAGTAGTGGGACAGCCAATCAGCCCCAGCATTTT. It specifies CASSGTANQPQHF. The V call is TRBV19, the J call TRBJ1-5, with 7 bases matching TRBD1. Trimming at V came to 5 bases and at J to 3 bases, leaving 1 base not matched to a gene. The V gene's germline CDR1 is LNHDA and CDR2 SQIVND (reference sequence). The CDR3 runs to 13 residues.

This sequence joins TRBV5-4 and TRBJ2-3; D is uncertain. CDR1 and CDR2 (germline): SGHNT, YYREEE (reference sequence). V lost 3 bases and J 0 bases, leaving 14 bases between the germline ends. There are 16 residues in the CDR3. CDR3 sequence: CASSSIHETSTDTQYF. The DNA for the CDR3 is TGTGCCAGCAGCTCGATACACGAGACTAGCACAGATACGCAGTATTTT.

The genes are TRBV11-1 and TRBJ2-3; TRBD2 might be the D (5 bases). The V gene lost 4 bases and the J gene lost 0 bases, with 11 bases spanning the gap. From germline, CDR1 is SGHAT and CDR2 FQDESV (reference sequence). The length of the CDR3 is 15 residues. In DNA, the CDR3 is TGTGCCAGCAGCTCAGAGGGTTCTAGCACAGATACGCAGTATTTT. This gives the protein CASSSEGSSTDTQYF.

The chain is built from TRBV7-9 and TRBJ2-7; D is uncertain. The CDR3 runs to 12 residues. Germline lookup yields CDR1 SEHNR and CDR2 FQNEAQ (reference sequence). With 5 bases removed from V and 6 bases from J, the gap between germline ends came to 11 bases. The CDR3 DNA is TGTGCCAGCAGCGCCGGGTTCTCCGAGCAGTACTTC. Protein product: CASSAGFSEQYF.

This chain connects TRBV6-6 to TRBJ2-6, with TRBD1 as a possible D gene (5 bases). CDR1 and CDR2 (germline): MNHNY, SVGAGI (reference sequence). Trimming shortened V by 2 bases and J by 2 bases, and 7 bases separated the two germline ends. The CDR3 consists of 15 residues. Here the CDR3 reads CASSYQGAGANVLTF. The DNA of the CDR3 is TGTGCCAGCAGTTACCAAGGGGCTGGGGCCAACGTCCTGACTTTC.

V is TRBV7-8 and J is TRBJ2-1; 11 positions agree with TRBD2. Trimming took 3 bases from V and 0 from J; bases not matched to a gene: 4. The germline CDR1 and CDR2 sequences are SGHVS and FQNEAQ. This CDR3 contains 17 residues. As DNA, the CDR3 is TGTGCCAGCAGCTTTACTAGCGGGGGCAGCTCCTACAATGAGCAGTTCTTC. Translation gives CASSFTSGGSSYNEQFF. The whole variable domain, remainder taken from reference TRBV7-8 and TRBJ2-1, is GAGVSQSPRYKVAKRGQDVALRCDPISGHVSLFWYQQALGQGPEFLTYFQNEAQLDKSGLPSDRFFAERPEGSVSTLKIQRTQQEDSAVYLCASSFTSGGSSYNEQFFGPGTRLTVL.

This sequence joins TRBV9 and TRBJ2-1, with TRBD2 matching 11 bases. CDR3 length: 15 residues. Germline V lookup: CDR1 SGDLS, CDR2 YYNGEE. The V gene end was trimmed by 0 bases and the J gene end by 9 bases; junction bases not matched to a gene: 5. This chain's CDR3 is CASSVASGRTGEQFF. The DNA for the CDR3 is TGTGCCAGCAGCGTAGCTAGCGGGAGGACCGGTGAGCAGTTCTTC.

This chain connects TRBV18 to TRBJ1-3, with unresolved D. V gave up 0 bases and J gave up 0 bases, with 12 bases separating them. The CDR3 contains 17 residues. Germline V lookup: CDR1 KGHSH, CDR2 LQKENI. CDR3 bases: TGTGCCAGCTCACCACCAGGAGGACTTTACTCTGGAAACACCATATATTTT. Its translation: CASSPPGGLYSGNTIYF.